This T cell receptor beta chain was sequenced in a study of breast tumors, draining lymph nodes, adjacent tissues. General study results and limits: Data fit most tumor T cells coming from lymph node, expanding in tumor. Luminal-like breast cancer showed significantly greater tumor-nontumor repertoire similarity than basal-like breast cancer did. Data only fit, rather than demonstrated, lymph node origin of most tumor T cells. Tumor TCR diversity was below lymph nodes but above nontumor tissue.

Breast cancer patients provided tissue from their axillary draining lymph nodes. Each CDR3 protein gets one entry after TCRdb re-called the multiplex PCR reads with MiXCR. Of 250,000 or so distinct CDR3 sequences listed, around 30% are singletons. This clonotype was seen at least ten times. Antigen specificity is unknown. V lost 5 bases and J 2 bases, leaving 9 bases between the germline ends. There are 13 residues in the CDR3. The germline gives CDR1 KGHDR, CDR2 SFDVKD. The J gene is TRBJ2-7, the V gene TRBV24-1; D is ambiguous. The clonotype originates from a female donor with breast cancer. Some clones in this sample may be carry-over from other donors' samples. Sample: axillary lymph node tissue. The CDR3 loop is CATSGAATYEQYF. DNA for the CDR3: TGTGCCACCAGTGGTGCGGCAACCTACGAGCAGTACTTC.